Below are 8 T cell receptor beta chains sequenced from a single sample in a study of T cell responses to AZD1222 COVID-19 vaccine. Sequenced by immunoSEQ multiplex PCR; TCRdb stores in-frame clones only, minus some. The data contain about 140,000 clones, over 85% of them singletons. Sequencing was performed on peripheral blood, taken on day 0 of AZD1222 vaccination. The receptors here all came from an adult in good health.

This CDR3 reads CASSQDQAGLSNQPQHF. The DNA for the CDR3 is TGTGCCAGCAGCCAAGATCAGGCAGGGCTTAGCAATCAGCCCCAGCATTTT. The V and J genes are TRBV4-2 and TRBJ1-5, with a tentative D call TRBD1 (5 bases). The CDR3 totals 17 residues. The V gene's germline CDR1 is LGHNA and CDR2 YNFKEQ. With 0 bases removed from V and 0 bases from J, the gap between germline ends came to 12 bases.

The chain links TRBV7-8 to TRBJ2-5, with TRBD1 identical over 8 bases. Per germline, CDR1 SGHVS and CDR2 FQNEAQ. V trimming: 0 bases; J trimming: 9 bases; junction bases outside the gene matches: 21. This CDR3 has 19 residues. As DNA, the CDR3 is TGTGCCAGCAGCTTAGCGTTGGCAGGGGGCGTAAGTTCCCCTAAGGCCCAGTACTTC. Protein: CASSLALAGGVSSPKAQYF.

CDR3 loop: CASSSRTGGAADTQYF. CDR3 in DNA: TGTGCCAGCAGTTCCCGGACAGGGGGCGCGGCGGATACGCAGTATTTT. The rearrangement joins TRBV6-5 to TRBJ2-3, with 11 bases fitting TRBD1. CDR3 size: 16 residues. V shed 4 bases and J 6 bases; nucleotides not matched to a gene: 9. CDR1 and CDR2 (germline): MNHEY, SVGAGI.

This chain connects TRBV19 to TRBJ2-1, with a tentative D call TRBD2 (5 bases). Trimming cost V 0 bases and J 7 bases, with 10 bases left between them. The CDR3 covers 14 residues. Germline CDR1 and CDR2: LNHDA and SQIVND (reference sequence). The CDR3 spells CASSIDETGNEQFF. The CDR3 DNA follows: TGTGCCAGTAGTATAGATGAGACGGGGAATGAGCAGTTCTTC.

The J gene is TRBJ2-1, the V gene TRBV9; 8 bases align to TRBD1. Germline CDR1 is SGDLS and CDR2 is YYNGEE. Losses at the gene ends were 0 bases for V and 8 bases for J; bases not matched to a gene: 7. The CDR3 has 15 residues. The CDR3 nucleotides read TGTGCCAGCAGCGTAGCCACAGGGGGAGGCGATGAGCAGTTCTTC. Translated, it gives CASSVATGGGDEQFF.

V gene TRBV15 combines with J gene TRBJ2-7, with 12 bases identical to TRBD2. Germline CDR1 reads LNHNV; CDR2 reads YYDKDF (reference sequence). CDR3 size: 14 residues. The junction had 2 bases not matched to a gene; V was cut back by 5 bases and J by 3 bases. The CDR3 nucleotides read TGTGCCACCAGCGGGGGACTAGCGGGCTACGAGCAGTACTTC. Amino acids: CATSGGLAGYEQYF. The whole variable domain, remainder taken from reference TRBV15 and TRBJ2-7, is DAMVIQNPRYQVTQFGKPVTLSCSQTLNHNVMYWYQQKSSQAPKLLFHYYDKDFNNEADTPDNFQSRRPNTSFCFLDIRSPGLGDTAMYLCATSGGLAGYEQYFGPGTRLTVT.

The chain is built from TRBV27 and TRBJ2-7; possible D gene TRBD2, 6 bases. The germline V gene encodes CDR1 MNHEY and CDR2 SMNVEV (reference sequence). This CDR3 is 14 amino acids long. V lost 0 bases and J lost 1, with 7 bases in between. DNA for the CDR3: TGTGCCAGCAGTTTATCGGAGGGGTCCTACGAGCAGTACTTC. This translates into CASSLSEGSYEQYF.

The V call is TRBV19, the J call TRBJ1-2, with 9 bases that match TRBD1. The CDR3 has 13 amino acids. V lost 8 bases to trimming and J lost 5 bases; unmatched junction nucleotides: 6. Germline V gives CDR1 LNHDA, CDR2 SQIVND (reference sequence). CDR3 bases: TGTGCCAGTGGGACAGGGCCGCTATATGGCTACACCTTC. Its translation: CASGTGPLYGYTF.